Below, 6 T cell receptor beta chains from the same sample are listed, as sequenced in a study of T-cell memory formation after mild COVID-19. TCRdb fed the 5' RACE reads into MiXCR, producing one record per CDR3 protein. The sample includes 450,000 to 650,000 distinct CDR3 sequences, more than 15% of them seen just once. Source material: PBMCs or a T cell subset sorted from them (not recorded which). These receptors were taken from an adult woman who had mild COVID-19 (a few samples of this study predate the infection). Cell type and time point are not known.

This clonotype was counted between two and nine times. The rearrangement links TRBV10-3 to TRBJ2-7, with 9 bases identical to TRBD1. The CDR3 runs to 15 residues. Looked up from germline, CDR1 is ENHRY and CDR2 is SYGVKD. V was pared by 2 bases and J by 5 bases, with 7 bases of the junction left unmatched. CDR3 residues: CAISEPGQGTNEQYF. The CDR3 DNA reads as TGTGCCATCAGTGAGCCGGGACAGGGCACTAACGAGCAGTACTTC.

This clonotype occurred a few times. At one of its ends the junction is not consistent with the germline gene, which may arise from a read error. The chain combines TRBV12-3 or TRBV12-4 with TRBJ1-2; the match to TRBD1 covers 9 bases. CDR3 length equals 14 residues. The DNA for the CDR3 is TGTGCCAGCAGCTTAGGGGGACAGGGCGATGGCTACACCTTC. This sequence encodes CASSLGGQGDGYTF.

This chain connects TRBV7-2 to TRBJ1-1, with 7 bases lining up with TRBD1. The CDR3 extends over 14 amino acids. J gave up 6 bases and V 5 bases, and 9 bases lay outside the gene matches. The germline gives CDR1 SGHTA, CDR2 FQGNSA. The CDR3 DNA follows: TGTGCCAGCAGCCGCACAGGGGCCGGTTCTGAAGCTTTCTTT. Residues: CASSRTGAGSEAFF.

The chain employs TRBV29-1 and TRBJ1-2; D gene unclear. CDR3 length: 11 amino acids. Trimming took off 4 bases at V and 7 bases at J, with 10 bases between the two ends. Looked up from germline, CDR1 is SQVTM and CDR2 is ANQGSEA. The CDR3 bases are TGCAGCGTTGTATGGGGAATTGGCTACACCTTC. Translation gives CSVVWGIGYTF.

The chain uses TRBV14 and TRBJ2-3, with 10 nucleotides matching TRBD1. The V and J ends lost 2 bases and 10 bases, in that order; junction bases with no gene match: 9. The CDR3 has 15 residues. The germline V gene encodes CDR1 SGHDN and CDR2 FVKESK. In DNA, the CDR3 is TGTGCCAGCAGCCAATTGACAGGGGGCCGTCAACCGCAGTATTTT. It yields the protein CASSQLTGGRQPQYF.

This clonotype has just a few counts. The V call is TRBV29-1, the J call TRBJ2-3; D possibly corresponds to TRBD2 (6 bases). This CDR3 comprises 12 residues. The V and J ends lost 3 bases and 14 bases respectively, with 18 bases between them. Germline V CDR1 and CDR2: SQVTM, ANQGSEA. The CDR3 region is CSVEALGLRRYF. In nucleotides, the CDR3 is TGCAGCGTTGAGGCGTTGGGACTCCGCCGGTATTTT.